Listed below are T cell receptor beta chains from one sample, sequenced in a study of OX40 agonist ivuxolimab in advanced cancers. The repertoire was sequenced with immunoSEQ multiplex PCR; TCRdb's copy has only in-frame clones and lacks some. Here the sample spans 58,000 or so clones, around 78% being singletons. Sequencing used CD4+ or CD8+ T cells sorted from blood, obtained in a trial of the OX40 agonist ivuxolimab. The origin of the receptors is an adult with an advanced solid tumor such as melanoma, head and neck, liver or kidney cancer. CDR3s include the opening cysteine and the closing phenylalanine or tryptophan. Fields, in order: clone size, D gene, J gene, V gene, CDR3 DNA, CDR3 protein. The D gene is left open where the match is weak. A row's size may be missing; if present it is once, few, many or a size class.

. | . | TRBJ2-3 | TRBV10-3 | TGTGCCATCAGTCCCAACAGGGAAGTAACAGATACGCAGTATTTT | CAISPNREVTDTQYF
. | TRBD2 | TRBJ2-2 | TRBV7-7 | TGTGCTAGCAGCTCCACTAGCGGGGGACCCACCGGGGAGCTGTTTTTT | CASSSTSGGPTGELFF
. | . | TRBJ1-6 | TRBV6-6 | TGTGCGACCGGGACGGGGGTCTCACCCCTCCACTTT | CATGTGVSPLHF
. | . | TRBJ1-2 | TRBV14 | TGTGCCAGCAGCCTGAGGACCACGGGGTATGGCTACACCTTC | CASSLRTTGYGYTF
. | . | TRBJ1-5 | TRBV4-3 | TGCGCCAGCAGCCAAGCTACTAATCAGCCCCAGCATTTT | CASSQATNQPQHF
. | . | TRBJ1-1 | TRBV10-3 | TGTGCCATCCAGAGGGGCACTGAAGCTTTCTTT | CAIQRGTEAFF
. | . | TRBJ2-1 | TRBV6-5 | TGTGCCAGCAGTTACAACCGACTGCTAGACAATGAGCAGTTCTTC | CASSYNRLLDNEQFF
. | . | TRBJ2-1 | TRBV4-1 | TGCGCCAGCAGCCAAGAAGAGGCCCCACTGTTCTTC | CASSQEEAPLFF
. | . | TRBJ2-7 | TRBV29-1 | TGCAGCGGGGGCGTAAGCTCCTACGAGCAGTACTTC | CSGGVSSYEQYF
. | . | TRBJ2-4 | TRBV1 | TGCACCTTCTCACCACAGGGTGGAGCCAAAAACATTCAGTACTTC | CTFSPQGGAKNIQYF
. | . | TRBJ1-2 | TRBV27 | TGTGCCAGCGGGACAACTTACTATGGCTACACCTTC | CASGTTYYGYTF
. | . | TRBJ2-7 | TRBV5-1 | TGCGCCAGCAGCTTGGAGGGCAGGAGGGCCTACGAGCAGTACTTC | CASSLEGRRAYEQYF
. | . | TRBJ1-4 | TRBV7-2 | TGTGCCAGCAGCTTAGCGACAGGTCTTAATGAAAAACTGTTTTTT | CASSLATGLNEKLFF
. | . | TRBJ2-1 | TRBV9 | TGTGCCAGCAGCACCGCGGTTGAGCAGTTCTTC | CASSTAVEQFF
. | . | TRBJ1-5 | TRBV6-5 | TGTGCCAGCAGTTACTCCGCTGATCTTAGCAATCAGCCCCAGCATTTT | CASSYSADLSNQPQHF
few | TRBD2 | TRBJ2-1 | TRBV30 | TGTGCCTGGAGTGTGCGATCTAGCGGGGGGAAGTACAATGAGCAGTTCTTC | CAWSVRSSGGKYNEQFF
. | TRBD1 | TRBJ1-1 | TRBV6-5 | TGTGCCAGCACTCAAGACAGGGGAACTGAAGCTTTCTTT | CASTQDRGTEAFF
. | . | TRBJ2-5 | TRBV9 | TGTGCCAGTGCCCCGGGCCTCTCTGGGGAGACCCAGTACTTC | CASAPGLSGETQYF
few | . | TRBJ1-2 | TRBV19 | TGTGCCAGTAGTATTGGACGGGGATATGGCTACACCTTC | CASSIGRGYGYTF
. | . | TRBJ2-7 | TRBV7-2 | TGTGCCAGCAGCTTAACGCTTCTCACCTACGAGCAGTACTTC | CASSLTLLTYEQYF
. | . | TRBJ1-1 | TRBV11-2 | TGTGCCAGCAGCTTAGCGGGTCATTCGGGAGAAGCTTTCTTT | CASSLAGHSGEAFF
. | TRBD1 | TRBJ2-7 | TRBV19 | TGTGCCAGTAGCCGGGACAGGGGCACCTACGAGCAGTACTTC | CASSRDRGTYEQYF
. | . | TRBJ2-6 | TRBV6-1 | TGTGCCAGCAGTGACAACGGGGGTGGGGCCAACGTCCTGACTTTC | CASSDNGGGANVLTF
. | . | TRBJ2-5 | TRBV18 | TGTGCCAGCTCACCGGCCCAGGGTAGGGAGACCCAGTACTTC | CASSPAQGRETQYF
. | . | TRBJ2-2 | TRBV2 | TGTGCCAGCAGTAACACCGGGGAGCTGTTTTTT | CASSNTGELFF
. | . | TRBJ1-2 | TRBV19 | TGTGCCAGTGTTTCGACCGGTAAGAGCTATGGCTACACCTTC | CASVSTGKSYGYTF
once | . | TRBJ1-3 | TRBV30 | TGTGCCTGGAGCCCTGGACGGTCCTCTGGAAACACCATATATTTT | CAWSPGRSSGNTIYF
. | TRBD2 | TRBJ2-3 | TRBV11-2 | TGTGCCAGCAGCTTGAGGGGGACTAGCGGGGGAGCCACAGATACGCAGTATTTT | CASSLRGTSGGATDTQYF
. | . | TRBJ2-5 | TRBV7-2 | TGTGCCAGCAGCTTAGGGACAGATAGAGAGACCCAGTACTTC | CASSLGTDRETQYF
. | TRBD1 | TRBJ1-3 | TRBV7-3 | TGTGCCAGCAGCTTAAATTCCCCGGACAGGGCCTCTGGAAACACCATATATTTT | CASSLNSPDRASGNTIYF
. | . | TRBJ1-6 | TRBV6-5 | TGTGCCAGCAGTTACGGGGGGGCGCAAGGGTCACCCCTCCACTTT | CASSYGGAQGSPLHF
. | TRBD1 | TRBJ1-1 | TRBV5-1 | TGCGCCAGCAGCTCCTACAGGGGGCTAAGGACTGAAGCTTTCTTT | CASSSYRGLRTEAFF
. | TRBD2 | TRBJ2-3 | TRBV10-3 | TGTGCCATCAGTCCCTCTAGCGGGGGGATCACAGATACGCAGTATTTT | CAISPSSGGITDTQYF
. | TRBD1 | TRBJ2-7 | TRBV19 | TGTGCCAGTAGTACCTATCCGGGACAGGAGACGGTGCAGTACTTC | CASSTYPGQETVQYF
. | TRBD2 | TRBJ2-5 | TRBV7-3 | TGTGCCAGCAGCCGCCTAGCGGGGGAGGAGACCCAGTACTTC | CASSRLAGEETQYF
. | . | TRBJ2-6 | TRBV6-1 | TGTGCCAGCAGTCGTCAGGGAACTGGGGCCAACGTCCTGACTTTC | CASSRQGTGANVLTF
. | . | TRBJ2-7 | TRBV27 | TGTGCCAGCAGACTGATCGGTTTTGCGCACGAGCAGTACTTC | CASRLIGFAHEQYF
. | . | TRBJ2-2 | TRBV2 | TGTGCCAGCAGAGGGTCGGCGGGGGCTAACACCGGGGAGCTGTTTTTT | CASRGSAGANTGELFF
. | TRBD1 | TRBJ2-2 | TRBV27 | TGTGCCAGCAGTTTTGTAAGAGGACAGGGGGTCGGGGAGCTGTTTTTT | CASSFVRGQGVGELFF
. | TRBD1 | TRBJ1-6 | TRBV4-1 | TGCGCCAGCAGCCAAGAGGGGCATGGGACAGGGGATTTCTCACCCCTCCACTTT | CASSQEGHGTGDFSPLHF
. | . | TRBJ1-1 | TRBV28 | TGTGCCAGCAGTTTAGCGAACACTGAAGCTTTCTTT | CASSLANTEAFF
. | TRBD1 | TRBJ1-2 | TRBV14 | TGTGCCAGCAGCCAAGTAAGACAGGGCTATGGCTACACCTTC | CASSQVRQGYGYTF
. | . | TRBJ2-2 | TRBV7-3 | TGTGCCAGCAGCCCCGAGGGGACGGCCACCGGGGAGCTGTTTTTT | CASSPEGTATGELFF
. | . | TRBJ2-3 | TRBV25-1 | TGTGCCAGCAGGGATACGCAGTATTTT | CASRDTQYF
. | . | TRBJ2-1 | TRBV5-8 | TGTGCCAGCAGCCTAAGTTGGGGGGAGTCCTACAATGAGCAGTTCTTC | CASSLSWGESYNEQFF
. | . | TRBJ1-2 | TRBV12-5 | TGTGCTAGTGGTTTGGCAGTGGGGGACGCTAACTATGGCTACACCTTC | CASGLAVGDANYGYTF
. | . | TRBJ1-1 | TRBV7-9 | TGTGCCAGCAGCCCCACCTCGGGCCTCGAAGCTTTCTTT | CASSPTSGLEAFF
. | . | TRBJ1-2 | TRBV2 | TGTGCCAGCAGTGAAAGCATCGGCTCAAGCGGCTACACCTTC | CASSESIGSSGYTF